This TCR beta chain was profiled in a study of cytomegalovirus exposure and HLA in healthy donors. At the level of the study: Of the donors genotyped, 398 in all, around 76% fell in the Caucasian-associated ancestry cluster. Findings and limits, study-wide: A missense DCLRE1C variant was associated with V- and J-gene trimming of TCR beta chains in a later analysis, and an independent cohort replicated the association. The classifier, whose performance was assessed in both the original and validation cohorts, reportedly diagnosed cytomegalovirus status with high specificity and sensitivity. There were around 160 TCR beta chains listed as cytomegalovirus-associated.

The study ran its PCR with 60 Vbeta and 13 Jbeta primers. The protocol was immunoSEQ multiplex PCR, while the TCRdb copy is restricted to in-frame clones and leaves out a portion. The sample has 150,000 to 200,000 clones, around 80% seen once; the top ten hold approximately 15%. Regarding this clone: Its specificity is not known.

CDR1 MDHEN and CDR2 SYDVKM come from the germline V gene. The ends were cut back, 5 bases at V and 5 bases at J, with 12 bases in the middle. The CDR3 has 13 residues. Sequenced material: PBMCs. The genes are TRBV28 and TRBJ1-2, with D maybe TRBD1 (6 bases). This TCR came from a woman aged 40 to 50 in good health and CMV-seronegative. The CDR3 here is CASSAQGRYGYTF. The CDR3 DNA follows: TGTGCCAGCAGTGCACAGGGTCGGTATGGCTACACCTTC.